The clone carrying this T cell receptor beta chain occurred once. Under the authors' procedure: Estimation of nucleated cell counts was performed using reference gene primer amplification. Method: immunoSEQ multiplex PCR; TCRdb's copy keeps in-frame clones and lacks some. D and trimming come from the DNA, and the V and J calls and clone size come from that table. The table shows 100,000 to 150,000 clones, with approximately 83% occurring only once. This sample stems from a study of blood T cell repertoires in COVID-19. In the study overall: Italy, Spain and the United States were the sources of the convalescent and acute COVID-19 samples. In each case, the material was cDNA or gDNA derived from T cells, B-cell-depleted T cells, or PBMCs.

V was clipped by 0 bases and J by 2 bases, with 6 bases between them. Germline V gene data show CDR1 as SGHDT and CDR2 as YYEEEE. CDR3 length: 14 amino acids. The TCR was taken from an older man with active or convalescent COVID-19. The specimen sequenced was peripheral blood. The chain has TRBV5-6 and TRBJ1-5; possibly TRBD1 for D (5 bases). The CDR3 DNA is TGTGCCAGCAGCTTGGGCAGGGGCAATCAGCCCCAGCATTTT. This gives the protein CASSLGRGNQPQHF.